A selection of T cell receptor beta chains follows, all from one sample in a study of blood T cell repertoires in COVID-19. Data came from immunoSEQ multiplex PCR; TCRdb stores just in-frame clones and leaves some out. The sample carries fewer than 150,000 clones, 75% to 90% recorded once. The source material was peripheral blood. These receptors all come from a human donor in a cohort sampled during active COVID-19. The CDR3 runs from the conserved cysteine through the conserved F or W. The D gene is left open where the match is weak. Rows give clone size only sometimes, using once, few, many, or a class for an expanded clone.

d_call: TRBD2
clone_size: once
j_call: TRBJ2-3
v_call: TRBV7-2
cdr3_nt: TGTGCCAGCAGCTTCGGAGCGGGGGCTAGCACAGATACGCAGTATTTT
cdr3_aa: CASSFGAGASTDTQYF

d_call: NA
clone_size: NA
j_call: TRBJ2-5
v_call: TRBV7-8
cdr3_nt: TGTGCCAGCACCGTTCAGGGGCTGGGGGAGACCCAGTACTTC
cdr3_aa: CASTVQGLGETQYF

d_call: NA
clone_size: NA
j_call: TRBJ2-3
v_call: TRBV6-5
cdr3_nt: TGTGCCAGCAGCCTCGGACCAGGGCTCAAGAATACGCAGTATTTT
cdr3_aa: CASSLGPGLKNTQYF

d_call: TRBD1
clone_size: NA
j_call: TRBJ1-5
v_call: TRBV6-2/TRBV6-3
cdr3_nt: TGTGCCAGCAGTTACGCAGACAGGGGCGGTTCGAGGAATCAGCCCCAGCATTTT
cdr3_aa: CASSYADRGGSRNQPQHF

d_call: TRBD2
clone_size: NA
j_call: TRBJ2-1
v_call: TRBV4-3
cdr3_nt: TGCGCCAGCAGCATCCGACTGGGCGGGGGGACACCTTCCTACAATGAGCAGTTCTTC
cdr3_aa: CASSIRLGGGTPSYNEQFF

d_call: NA
clone_size: NA
j_call: TRBJ2-7
v_call: TRBV28
cdr3_nt: TGTGCCAGCAGTCGAACAGGAGCCCTCTACGAGCAGTACTTC
cdr3_aa: CASSRTGALYEQYF

d_call: NA
clone_size: NA
j_call: TRBJ2-3
v_call: TRBV9
cdr3_nt: TGTGCCAGCAGCCAGGGTGCTGGGGGCACAGATACGCAGTATTTT
cdr3_aa: CASSQGAGGTDTQYF

d_call: NA
clone_size: few
j_call: TRBJ1-2
v_call: TRBV7-9
cdr3_nt: TGTGCCAGCAGCTTAGCGCTTGGAGATTACTATGGCTACACCTTC
cdr3_aa: CASSLALGDYYGYTF

d_call: TRBD2
clone_size: NA
j_call: TRBJ2-1
v_call: TRBV6-5
cdr3_nt: TGTGCCAGCACCTCGTGGGGGGGAGGACACAATGAGCAGTTCTTC
cdr3_aa: CASTSWGGGHNEQFF

d_call: NA
clone_size: few
j_call: TRBJ1-2
v_call: TRBV10-3
cdr3_nt: TGTGCCATCAGTGGGGACATGGGCTACACCTTC
cdr3_aa: CAISGDMGYTF

d_call: TRBD1
clone_size: NA
j_call: TRBJ1-3
v_call: TRBV19
cdr3_nt: TGTGCCAGTAGTCCCGAGACAGGGTTTGGAAACACCATATATTTT
cdr3_aa: CASSPETGFGNTIYF

d_call: NA
clone_size: NA
j_call: TRBJ1-4
v_call: TRBV6-6
cdr3_nt: TGTGCCAGCAGTGCGACAGGCTTCAATGAAAAACTGTTTTTT
cdr3_aa: CASSATGFNEKLFF

d_call: TRBD1
clone_size: once
j_call: TRBJ1-5
v_call: TRBV10-3
cdr3_nt: TGTGCCACCCGAGACAGGGTCAATCAGCCCCAGCATTTT
cdr3_aa: CATRDRVNQPQHF

d_call: TRBD1
clone_size: NA
j_call: TRBJ1-3
v_call: TRBV6-5
cdr3_nt: TGTGCCAGCAGTCCCGGGACAGGAGCTGGAAACACCATATATTTT
cdr3_aa: CASSPGTGAGNTIYF

d_call: NA
clone_size: NA
j_call: TRBJ2-7
v_call: TRBV12-5
cdr3_nt: TGTGCTAGTGCCGCCTTTTGGAGGCACGAGCAGTACTTC
cdr3_aa: CASAAFWRHEQYF

d_call: NA
clone_size: NA
j_call: TRBJ1-1
v_call: TRBV7-3
cdr3_nt: TGTGCCAGCAGCTTATTACCGGGGATGGTTGCCACTGAAGCTTTCTTT
cdr3_aa: CASSLLPGMVATEAFF

d_call: TRBD1
clone_size: NA
j_call: TRBJ2-5
v_call: TRBV5-1
cdr3_nt: TGCGCCAGCAGCTGGAGGACAGGGGATTATCAAGAGACCCAGTACTTC
cdr3_aa: CASSWRTGDYQETQYF

d_call: NA
clone_size: NA
j_call: TRBJ1-1
v_call: TRBV25-1
cdr3_nt: TGTGCCAGCAGCCGACGGGGTATTATTGAAGCTTTCTTT
cdr3_aa: CASSRRGIIEAFF

d_call: NA
clone_size: NA
j_call: TRBJ2-1
v_call: TRBV9
cdr3_nt: TGTGCCAGCAGCGTCGGTAGGGGCTCCTACAATGAGCAGTTCTTC
cdr3_aa: CASSVGRGSYNEQFF

d_call: TRBD2
clone_size: NA
j_call: TRBJ2-1
v_call: TRBV5-6
cdr3_nt: TGTGCCAGCAGCTTGGTAGGTAGCGGGGGGGCCTCTGAGCAGTTCTTC
cdr3_aa: CASSLVGSGGASEQFF

d_call: NA
clone_size: NA
j_call: TRBJ2-2
v_call: TRBV5-1
cdr3_nt: TGCGCCAGCAGCTTGCTTCCCAGGGTCAACACCGGGGAGCTGTTTTTT
cdr3_aa: CASSLLPRVNTGELFF

d_call: NA
clone_size: NA
j_call: TRBJ2-3
v_call: TRBV11-2
cdr3_nt: TGTGCCAGCAGCTTCAACAGCCGCACAGATACGCAGTATTTT
cdr3_aa: CASSFNSRTDTQYF

d_call: NA
clone_size: NA
j_call: TRBJ1-6
v_call: TRBV6-5
cdr3_nt: TGTGCCAGCAGTTACCCCCGTTCACCCCTCCACTTT
cdr3_aa: CASSYPRSPLHF

d_call: TRBD2
clone_size: NA
j_call: TRBJ2-1
v_call: TRBV6-6
cdr3_nt: TGTGCCAGCAGTTACAGCGGGGTTGGTGAGCAGTTCTTC
cdr3_aa: CASSYSGVGEQFF

d_call: NA
clone_size: NA
j_call: TRBJ1-5
v_call: TRBV7-9
cdr3_nt: TGTGCCAGCAGCTTGTTGGCCGATCAGCCCCAGCATTTT
cdr3_aa: CASSLLADQPQHF

d_call: NA
clone_size: NA
j_call: TRBJ1-1
v_call: TRBV4-3
cdr3_nt: TGCGCCAGCAGCCAAGTGTTGGCAGGGGTGAACACTGAAGCTTTCTTT
cdr3_aa: CASSQVLAGVNTEAFF

d_call: NA
clone_size: NA
j_call: TRBJ2-1
v_call: TRBV7-2
cdr3_nt: TGTGCCAGCAGGCCAACAGGGTACAATGAGCAGTTCTTC
cdr3_aa: CASRPTGYNEQFF

d_call: NA
clone_size: NA
j_call: TRBJ1-5
v_call: TRBV21-1
cdr3_nt: TGTGCCAGCAGCAAGATACGTCGGGGTGTGAAAGGCAATCAGCCCCAGCATTTT
cdr3_aa: CASSKIRRGVKGNQPQHF

d_call: NA
clone_size: NA
j_call: TRBJ1-1
v_call: TRBV2
cdr3_nt: TGTGCCACCTCGTCCAACGGAGACAACACTGAAGCTTTCTTT
cdr3_aa: CATSSNGDNTEAFF

d_call: NA
clone_size: NA
j_call: TRBJ2-5
v_call: TRBV24-1
cdr3_nt: TGTGCCACCAGTGGAAGCGCTAGCTCTGTGGTGGAGACCCAGTACTTC
cdr3_aa: CATSGSASSVVETQYF

d_call: NA
clone_size: NA
j_call: TRBJ1-2
v_call: TRBV28
cdr3_nt: TGTGCCAGCAGTTTACACAGGGACAACTATGGCTACACCTTC
cdr3_aa: CASSLHRDNYGYTF

d_call: NA
clone_size: NA
j_call: TRBJ1-5
v_call: TRBV2
cdr3_nt: TGTGCCAGCAGCCCTGAGAGAAATAGCAATCAGCCCCAGCATTTT
cdr3_aa: CASSPERNSNQPQHF

d_call: NA
clone_size: NA
j_call: TRBJ2-3
v_call: TRBV7-2
cdr3_nt: TGTGCCAGCAGCTTAACTGGGCGGGATACAGATACGCAGTATTTT
cdr3_aa: CASSLTGRDTDTQYF

d_call: TRBD1
clone_size: NA
j_call: TRBJ1-2
v_call: TRBV9
cdr3_nt: TGTGCCAGCAGTAATCGACAGGGGACCTTCTATGGCTACACCTTC
cdr3_aa: CASSNRQGTFYGYTF

d_call: TRBD1
clone_size: NA
j_call: TRBJ1-5
v_call: TRBV4-2
cdr3_nt: TGTGCCAGCAGCCAAGCAGGGGGCGGACGACAGCCCCAGCATTTT
cdr3_aa: CASSQAGGGRQPQHF

d_call: TRBD2
clone_size: few
j_call: TRBJ2-1
v_call: TRBV5-4
cdr3_nt: TGTGCCAGCAGCCCTGGACTAGCGGGGTACAATGAGCAGTTCTTC
cdr3_aa: CASSPGLAGYNEQFF

d_call: TRBD1
clone_size: NA
j_call: TRBJ2-2
v_call: TRBV3-1/TRBV3-2
cdr3_nt: TGTGCCAGCCGGGACAGACCGAACACCGGGGAGCTGTTTTTT
cdr3_aa: CASRDRPNTGELFF

d_call: TRBD1
clone_size: NA
j_call: TRBJ1-1
v_call: TRBV9
cdr3_nt: TGTGCCAGCAGCGCCGGGACAGGGATGGGGGACACTGAAGCTTTCTTT
cdr3_aa: CASSAGTGMGDTEAFF

d_call: TRBD1
clone_size: NA
j_call: TRBJ1-1
v_call: TRBV5-1
cdr3_nt: TGCGCCAGCAGTATCGGACAGGGTGACACTGAAGCTTTCTTT
cdr3_aa: CASSIGQGDTEAFF

d_call: NA
clone_size: NA
j_call: TRBJ1-1
v_call: TRBV4-1
cdr3_nt: TGCGCCAGCAGCCAAGTTGCGGGGTACACTGAAGCTTTCTTT
cdr3_aa: CASSQVAGYTEAFF

d_call: TRBD1
clone_size: NA
j_call: TRBJ2-7
v_call: TRBV10-1
cdr3_nt: TGCGCCAGCAGCGGCCCGGGACAGGGGGCCTACGAGCAGTACTTC
cdr3_aa: CASSGPGQGAYEQYF

d_call: TRBD1
clone_size: NA
j_call: TRBJ1-1
v_call: TRBV6-1
cdr3_nt: TGTGCCAGCAGTGAATACGGACAGGGGTCGAACACTGAAGCTTTCTTT
cdr3_aa: CASSEYGQGSNTEAFF

d_call: TRBD2
clone_size: NA
j_call: TRBJ2-4
v_call: TRBV27
cdr3_nt: TGTGCCAGCAGTTTCTCCCCGACTAGCGGGGGAAAACTAGCCAAAAACATTCAGTACTTC
cdr3_aa: CASSFSPTSGGKLAKNIQYF

d_call: TRBD1
clone_size: NA
j_call: TRBJ2-2
v_call: TRBV6-2/TRBV6-3
cdr3_nt: TGTGCCAGCAGTACATCAGGGGGCAATGCCGGGGAGCTGTTTTTT
cdr3_aa: CASSTSGGNAGELFF

d_call: NA
clone_size: few
j_call: TRBJ2-3
v_call: TRBV4-2
cdr3_nt: TGTGCCAGCAGCCAAGACTGGGGCCTAGTTAGCACAGATACGCAGTATTTT
cdr3_aa: CASSQDWGLVSTDTQYF

d_call: NA
clone_size: NA
j_call: TRBJ1-1
v_call: TRBV27
cdr3_nt: TGTGCCAGCAGTTTAGGACAGAACACTGAAGCTTTCTTT
cdr3_aa: CASSLGQNTEAFF

d_call: TRBD2
clone_size: NA
j_call: TRBJ2-3
v_call: TRBV9
cdr3_nt: TGTGCCAGCAGCGCGAGCGGGGGTGGTGGGGATACGCAGTATTTT
cdr3_aa: CASSASGGGGDTQYF

d_call: TRBD1
clone_size: once
j_call: TRBJ1-5
v_call: TRBV6-2/TRBV6-3
cdr3_nt: TGTGCCAGCAGTTCCTCACAGGGGCCCAATCAGCCCCAGCATTTT
cdr3_aa: CASSSSQGPNQPQHF

d_call: TRBD1
clone_size: few
j_call: TRBJ2-7
v_call: TRBV5-4
cdr3_nt: TGTGCCAGCAGGTCGGGACAGGGGGCGTACGAGCAGTACTTC
cdr3_aa: CASRSGQGAYEQYF